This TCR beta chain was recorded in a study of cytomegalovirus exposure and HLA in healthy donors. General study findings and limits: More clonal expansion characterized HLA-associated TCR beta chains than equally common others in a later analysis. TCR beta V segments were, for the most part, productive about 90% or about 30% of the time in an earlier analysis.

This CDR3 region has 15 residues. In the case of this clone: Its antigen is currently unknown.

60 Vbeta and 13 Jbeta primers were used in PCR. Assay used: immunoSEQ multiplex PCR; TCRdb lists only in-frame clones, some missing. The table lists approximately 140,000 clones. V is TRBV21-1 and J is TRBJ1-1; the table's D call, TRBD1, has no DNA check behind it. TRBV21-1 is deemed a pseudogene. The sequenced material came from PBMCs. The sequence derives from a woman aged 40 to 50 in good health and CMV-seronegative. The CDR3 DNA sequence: TGTGCCAGCAGCAAACCGCAGGGTAGGAACACTGAAGCTTTCTTT. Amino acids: CASSKPQGRNTEAFF.